This note documents a single T cell receptor (beta chain) sequence. This specimen comes from a study of shared clonotypes between healthy human individuals. Study background: Per-donor plates numbered three CD4 naive, three CD4 memory, two CD8 naive and one CD8 memory.

Healthy HIV-negative adults with no recent acute infections or vaccinations were recruited as donors. The material for each subset, its genomic DNA, was split evenly across several immunoSEQ plates. Sequencing used immunoSEQ multiplex PCR; TCRdb keeps in-frame clones, though not all of them. Among some 1.5 million clones listed, around 97% were seen once. Sample: naive CD4+ T cells sorted from blood. Subset in this sample: CD45RA+ positively selected. The source of this sequence is a man aged 25 to 40 in good health.

In nucleotides, the CDR3 is TGTGCCAGCAGTCCGGACAGGGTTCGGTCCGAGCAGTACTTC. Protein: CASSPDRVRSEQYF. The V and J genes are TRBV28 and TRBJ2-7; the match to TRBD1 covers 8 bases. From germline, CDR1 is MDHEN and CDR2 SYDVKM. With V trimmed by 5 bases and J by 6 bases, 9 bases remained unmatched. The CDR3 sequence is 14 residues long.